This TCR beta chain was observed in a study of Graves' ophthalmopathy and Graves' hyperthyroidism. Overall study context: There was a collection of peripheral blood at initial diagnosis, before any treatment.

Study-level results: Most thyroid clonotypes with frequency above 0.001 were detected in blood too.

Amplified material comprised TCR beta CDR3 regions derived from RNA transcripts. HTBI primers were used in a first-round RT-PCR, which preceded a second-round multiplex PCR. TCRdb itself ran the multiplex PCR reads through MiXCR, one entry per CDR3 protein. This repertoire shows 500,000 to 700,000 distinct CDR3 sequences, about 24% found once; its top ten account for roughly 7.4%. Germline V gene lookup returns CDR1 SGHRS and CDR2 YFSETQ. The CDR3 totals 15 residues. There are a few counts of this clonotype. Antigen: not known. Certain patients were not enrolled. These were patients with other autoimmune diseases, uncontrolled infections, pregnancy or lactation. Clinicians diagnosed using symptoms, serum thyroxine, TRAb, thyroid ultrasound and orbital computed tomography.

V gene TRBV5-1 combines with J gene TRBJ2-5; 10 nucleotides match TRBD1. The end of the DNA fits TRBJ2-7 better, so the J call may be wrong. This receptor was obtained from a woman aged 18-35 years with stable Graves' hyperthyroidism. Some clones in this sample may be carry-over from other donors' samples. Sequencing input: peripheral blood. CDR3 nucleotides: TGCGCCAGCAGCGACTGGACAGGGGGAACCTACGAGCAGTACTTC. The encoded protein is CASSDWTGGTYEQYF.